This T cell receptor (beta chain) was found in a study of blood T cell repertoires in COVID-19. Study-level background: The study drew acute and convalescent COVID-19 samples from the United States, Italy and Spain. Nucleic acid was either cDNA or gDNA, and it came from T cells, B-cell-depleted T cells, or PBMCs.

In the source study's methods: Counts of nucleated cells, estimated from reference gene primer amplification, were obtained. Assay: immunoSEQ multiplex PCR; the TCRdb copy retains only in-frame clones and omits some. That table supplies the V and J calls and clone size; D and trimming were determined from the DNA. The sample includes about 20,000 clones, 70% to 80% of them seen just once. The CDR3 is made up of 15 amino acids. The junction had 10 bases not matched to a gene; V was cut back by 0 bases and J by 7 bases. Germline lookup yields CDR1 SQVTM and CDR2 ANQGSEA. This clone was seen only a few times.

This chain uses TRBV29-1 with TRBJ1-2, with TRBD1 identical over 8 bases. The specimen sequenced was peripheral blood. This clonotype originated in an elderly man with acute or convalescent COVID-19. The CDR3 region is CSVEDRITGGSGYTF. CDR3 nucleotide sequence: TGCAGCGTTGAAGATCGTATCACAGGGGGTAGTGGCTACACCTTC.